This entry is about one T cell receptor beta chain. Its antigen is unknown. The data are from a study of T cell repertoires in cytomegalovirus infection. As for the study in general: CMV infection and matching HLA type were both indicated by public TCR beta signatures.

CDR3 length equals 14 residues. V gave up 0 bases and J gave up 2 bases, with 8 bases separating them. Germline CDR1 and CDR2: LGHNA and YSLEER. In TCRdb, the reads were re-called with MiXCR into one record per CDR3 protein. The table has roughly 45,000 distinct CDR3 sequences, around 23% seen once. Material: CD8+ T cells from cultured PBMCs, obtained from culture after CMV antigen stimulation. The V gene is TRBV4-3, the J gene TRBJ2-7, with D maybe TRBD1 (5 bases). The receptor was isolated from a human donor in good health (CMV status not recorded). Some clones in this sample may be carry-over from other donors' samples. CDR3 region: CASSQDRGTYEQYF. CDR3 nucleotide sequence: TGCGCCAGCAGCCAAGATAGGGGCACCTACGAGCAGTACTTC.